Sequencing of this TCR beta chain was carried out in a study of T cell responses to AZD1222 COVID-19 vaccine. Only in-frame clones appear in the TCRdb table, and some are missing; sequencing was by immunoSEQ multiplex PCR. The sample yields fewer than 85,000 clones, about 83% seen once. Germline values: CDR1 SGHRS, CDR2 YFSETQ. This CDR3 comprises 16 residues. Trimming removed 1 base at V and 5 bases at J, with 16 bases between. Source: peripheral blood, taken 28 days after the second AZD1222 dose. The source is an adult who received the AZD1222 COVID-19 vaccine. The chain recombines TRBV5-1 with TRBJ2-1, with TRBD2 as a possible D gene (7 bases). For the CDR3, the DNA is TGCGCCAGCAGCTTGTTGGGGGGGGCGCAGGACAATGAGCAGTTCTTC. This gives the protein CASSLLGGAQDNEQFF.